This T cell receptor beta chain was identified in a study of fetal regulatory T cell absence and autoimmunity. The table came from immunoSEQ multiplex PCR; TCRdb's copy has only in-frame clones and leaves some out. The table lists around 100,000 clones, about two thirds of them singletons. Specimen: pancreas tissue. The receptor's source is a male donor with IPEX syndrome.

The CDR3: CASSATQRTDTQYF. DNA of the CDR3: TGTGCCAGCAGCGCTACCCAGCGGACAGATACGCAGTATTTT. The J gene is TRBJ2-3, the V gene TRBV2; TRBD2 is a possible D gene (5 bases). This CDR3 comprises 14 residues. V gave up 6 bases and J gave up 3 bases, with 13 bases separating them. CDR1 and CDR2 from the germline V gene are SNHLY and FYNNEI.